Below are 16 T cell receptor beta chains sequenced from a single sample in a study of CD8 T cells in Susac syndrome. RNA in amounts of about 0.5 to 1 ug was reverse transcribed with random hexamers. TCRdb reprocessed the immunoSEQ multiplex PCR reads via MiXCR and lists one record per CDR3 protein. Of 180,000 or so distinct CDR3 sequences in the sample, roughly 94% are singletons; the top ten hold 0.099%. The specimen was CD4+ T cells from PBMCs. Receptor source: a human donor with Susac syndrome.

The chain carries TRBV19 and TRBJ1-6; D gene unclear. The CDR3 runs to 13 residues. Germline assignment: CDR1 LNHDA and CDR2 SQIVND (reference sequence). With 9 bases removed from V and 8 bases from J, the gap between germline ends came to 14 bases. Written as DNA, the CDR3 is TGTGCCAGCAGCAGACGACGGGATTCACCCCTCCACTTT. Amino acid sequence: CASSRRRDSPLHF.

This rearrangement joins TRBV20-1 to TRBJ1-1, with TRBD1 matching over 11 bases. Per germline, CDR1 DFQATT and CDR2 SNEGSKA (reference sequence). V gave up 3 bases and J gave up 6 bases; unmatched junction bases: 6. The CDR3 is made up of 14 amino acids. As DNA, the CDR3 is TGCAGTGCTAGGTCGGGACAGGGGGTCTCTGAAGCTTTCTTT. This encodes CSARSGQGVSEAFF.

The chain carries TRBV7-9 and TRBJ1-5; D uncertain. This CDR3 is 18 amino acids long. CDR1 is SEHNR and CDR2 is FQNEAQ in the germline V gene (reference sequence). The V end was cut by 1 base, the J end by 4 bases, with 20 bases between. In nucleotides, the CDR3 is TGTGCCAGCAGCTTAGTTCCTACGTTAGGGAGGGATAATCAGCCCCAGCATTTT. Encoded protein: CASSLVPTLGRDNQPQHF.

This chain links TRBV29-1 with TRBJ2-7; 9 nucleotides line up with TRBD2. The germline CDR1 and CDR2 sequences are SQVTM and ANQGSEA. The trim removed 1 base at V and 1 base at J, leaving 2 bases unmatched. The length of the CDR3 is 14 residues. CDR3 protein: CSVEGLAGSYEQYF. Here the CDR3 DNA reads TGCAGCGTTGAAGGGCTAGCGGGGTCCTACGAGCAGTACTTC.

The rearrangement uses TRBV3-1 and TRBJ2-7, with a possible D match to TRBD1 (6 bases). V lost 4 bases, J lost 6 bases, and 16 bases lay in between. The germline CDR1 and CDR2 sequences are LGHDT and YNNKEL (reference sequence). The CDR3 length is 14 residues. The chain's CDR3 is CASSRTGQQVEQYF. Here the CDR3 DNA reads TGTGCCAGCAGCCGAACGGGACAACAGGTCGAGCAGTACTTC.

The chain joins TRBV11-2 to TRBJ2-5; D is unresolved. From germline, CDR1 is SGHAT and CDR2 FQNNGV. CDR3 length: 12 residues. The V end was cut by 6 bases, the J end by 5 bases, with 10 bases between. CDR3 sequence reads: CASSLVAETQYF. DNA for the CDR3: TGTGCCAGCAGTCTAGTGGCGGAGACCCAGTACTTC. Together with reference TRBV11-2 and TRBJ2-5, the CDR3 gives the full variable domain: EAGVAQSPRYKIIEKRQSVAFWCNPISGHATLYWYQQILGQGPKLLIQFQNNGVVDDSQLPKDRFSAERLKGVDSTLKIQPAKLEDSAVYLCASSLVAETQYFGPGTRLLVL.

The chain uses TRBV7-9 and TRBJ1-2; D remains unclear. There are 14 residues in the CDR3. Germline CDR1 SEHNR, CDR2 FQNEAQ (reference sequence). V was trimmed by 4 bases and J by 4 bases, leaving 13 bases between them. The CDR3 is CASSSPGAPYGYTF. As DNA, the CDR3 is TGTGCCAGCAGCTCCCCGGGTGCCCCCTATGGCTACACCTTC.

V gene TRBV3-1 combines with J gene TRBJ2-2, with 13 bases identical to TRBD2. The germline V gene has CDR1 LGHDT and CDR2 YNNKEL (reference sequence). V lost 6 bases and J lost 3; bases outside the gene matches: 7. The CDR3 runs to 17 residues. This chain's CDR3 is CASSRQGLAGHTGELFF. In DNA form, the CDR3 reads TGTGCCAGCAGTCGCCAGGGACTAGCGGGGCACACCGGGGAGCTGTTTTTT.

The V and J genes are TRBV18 and TRBJ2-7; D possibly matches TRBD1 or TRBD2 (5 bases each). Germline CDR1 is KGHSH and CDR2 is LQKENI. The CDR3 totals 15 residues. Between the trimmed V and J ends, which lost 4 bases and 5 bases, there was a span of 18 bases. For the CDR3, the DNA is TGTGCCAGCTCACTGCAAGGGACCGGGGCCCACGAGCAGTACTTC. Protein sequence: CASSLQGTGAHEQYF.

V usage is TRBV2 and J usage is TRBJ1-1; no definite D call. Germline lookup yields CDR1 SNHLY and CDR2 FYNNEI. CDR3 length: 13 amino acids. V was trimmed by 6 bases and J by 1 base, leaving 9 bases between them. The CDR3 here is CASRGDGNTEAFF. CDR3 nucleotides: TGTGCCAGCAGGGGAGACGGGAACACTGAAGCTTTCTTT.

The CDR3 DNA reads TGTGCCAGCAGCCAAGATCAGGGGGGAGGGCAAACGCAGTATTTT. Its protein product is CASSQDQGGGQTQYF. This chain links TRBV4-2 with TRBJ2-3; either TRBD1 or TRBD2 may fit D (7 bases each). With 0 bases removed from V and 9 bases from J, the gap between germline ends came to 16 bases. The CDR3 runs 15 residues. From germline, CDR1 is LGHNA and CDR2 YNFKEQ.

This clonotype was seen just once. The rearrangement uses TRBV5-1 and TRBJ2-3, with 9 bases fitting TRBD2. The CDR3 covers 18 residues. J lost 2 bases, V lost 1 base, and 11 bases had no gene match. Germline values: CDR1 SGHRS, CDR2 YFSETQ. The DNA for the CDR3 is TGCGCCAGCAGCTTGCGGCTAGCGGGGACTATCACCACAGATACGCAGTATTTT. Translating gives CASSLRLAGTITTDTQYF.

The rearrangement joins TRBV4-3 to TRBJ2-7; D unclear. Germline V gene sequence: CDR1 LGHNA, CDR2 YSLEER. The germline V and J ends were trimmed by 5 bases and 0 bases, with 17 bases remaining between them. This CDR3 spans 16 amino acids. CDR3 protein: CASSASPGASSYEQYF. The CDR3 DNA reads TGCGCCAGCAGCGCCTCCCCGGGCGCCAGCTCCTACGAGCAGTACTTC.

This clonotype was seen a handful of times. The chain links TRBV4-2 to TRBJ2-7; weak D call: TRBD1 (5 bases). V was shortened by 0 bases and J by 5 bases, with 14 bases between the two germline ends. Germline loops: CDR1 LGHNA, CDR2 YNFKEQ. This CDR3 has 15 residues. The CDR3 is CASSQEVGQGDEQYF. In DNA form, the CDR3 reads TGTGCCAGCAGCCAAGAAGTGGGGCAGGGCGACGAGCAGTACTTC.

This sequence joins TRBV28 and TRBJ1-5; the match to TRBD1 covers 7 bases. Germline V gene lookup returns CDR1 MDHEN and CDR2 SYDVKM. V lost 5 bases, J lost 5 bases, and 6 bases stayed unmatched. The CDR3 consists of 14 residues. CDR3 protein: CASSPGQYYQPQHF. The DNA of the CDR3 is TGTGCCAGCAGTCCGGGACAGTATTATCAGCCCCAGCATTTT.

This clonotype was seen just once. The chain couples TRBV4-2 to TRBJ1-1; D is undetermined. Germline V gene lookup returns CDR1 LGHNA and CDR2 YNFKEQ. V shed 1 base and J shed 3 bases, with 12 bases lying between them. This CDR3 spans 15 amino acids. Here the CDR3 reads CASSQGKVEDTEAFF. The CDR3, as DNA: TGTGCCAGCAGCCAAGGGAAGGTAGAGGACACTGAAGCTTTCTTT.